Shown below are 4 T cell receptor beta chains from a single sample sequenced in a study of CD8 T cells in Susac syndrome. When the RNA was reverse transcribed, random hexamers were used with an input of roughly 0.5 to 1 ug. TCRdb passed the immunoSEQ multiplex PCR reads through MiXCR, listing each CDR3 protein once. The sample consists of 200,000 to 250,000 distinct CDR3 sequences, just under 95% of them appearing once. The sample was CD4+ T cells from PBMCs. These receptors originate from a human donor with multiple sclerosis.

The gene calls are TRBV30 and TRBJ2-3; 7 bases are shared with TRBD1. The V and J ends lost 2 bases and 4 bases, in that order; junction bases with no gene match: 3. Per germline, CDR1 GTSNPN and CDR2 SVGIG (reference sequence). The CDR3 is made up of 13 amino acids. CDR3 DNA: TGTGCCTGGAGTAGTACAGGGGCAGATACGCAGTATTTT. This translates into CAWSSTGADTQYF.

The CDR3, as DNA: TGTGCAAGTCGCCGACGGCTCAACACGTACAATGAGCAGTTCTTC. Its protein product is CASRRRLNTYNEQFF. This sequence joins TRBV12-2 and TRBJ2-1. TRBV12-2 is a pseudogene segment. The CDR3 has 15 amino acids.

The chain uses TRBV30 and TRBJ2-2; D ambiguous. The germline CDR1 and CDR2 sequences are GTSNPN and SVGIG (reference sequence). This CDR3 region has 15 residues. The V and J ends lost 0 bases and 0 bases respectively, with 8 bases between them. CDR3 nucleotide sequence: TGTGCCTGGAGTGTACTGCAGGCGAACACCGGGGAGCTGTTTTTT. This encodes CAWSVLQANTGELFF.

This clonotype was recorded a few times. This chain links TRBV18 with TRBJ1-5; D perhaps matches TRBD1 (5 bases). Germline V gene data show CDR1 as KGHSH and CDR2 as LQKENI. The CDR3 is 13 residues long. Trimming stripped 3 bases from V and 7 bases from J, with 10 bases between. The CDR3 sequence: CASSPGRDQPQHF. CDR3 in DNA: TGTGCCAGCTCACCTGGGAGGGACCAGCCCCAGCATTTT.